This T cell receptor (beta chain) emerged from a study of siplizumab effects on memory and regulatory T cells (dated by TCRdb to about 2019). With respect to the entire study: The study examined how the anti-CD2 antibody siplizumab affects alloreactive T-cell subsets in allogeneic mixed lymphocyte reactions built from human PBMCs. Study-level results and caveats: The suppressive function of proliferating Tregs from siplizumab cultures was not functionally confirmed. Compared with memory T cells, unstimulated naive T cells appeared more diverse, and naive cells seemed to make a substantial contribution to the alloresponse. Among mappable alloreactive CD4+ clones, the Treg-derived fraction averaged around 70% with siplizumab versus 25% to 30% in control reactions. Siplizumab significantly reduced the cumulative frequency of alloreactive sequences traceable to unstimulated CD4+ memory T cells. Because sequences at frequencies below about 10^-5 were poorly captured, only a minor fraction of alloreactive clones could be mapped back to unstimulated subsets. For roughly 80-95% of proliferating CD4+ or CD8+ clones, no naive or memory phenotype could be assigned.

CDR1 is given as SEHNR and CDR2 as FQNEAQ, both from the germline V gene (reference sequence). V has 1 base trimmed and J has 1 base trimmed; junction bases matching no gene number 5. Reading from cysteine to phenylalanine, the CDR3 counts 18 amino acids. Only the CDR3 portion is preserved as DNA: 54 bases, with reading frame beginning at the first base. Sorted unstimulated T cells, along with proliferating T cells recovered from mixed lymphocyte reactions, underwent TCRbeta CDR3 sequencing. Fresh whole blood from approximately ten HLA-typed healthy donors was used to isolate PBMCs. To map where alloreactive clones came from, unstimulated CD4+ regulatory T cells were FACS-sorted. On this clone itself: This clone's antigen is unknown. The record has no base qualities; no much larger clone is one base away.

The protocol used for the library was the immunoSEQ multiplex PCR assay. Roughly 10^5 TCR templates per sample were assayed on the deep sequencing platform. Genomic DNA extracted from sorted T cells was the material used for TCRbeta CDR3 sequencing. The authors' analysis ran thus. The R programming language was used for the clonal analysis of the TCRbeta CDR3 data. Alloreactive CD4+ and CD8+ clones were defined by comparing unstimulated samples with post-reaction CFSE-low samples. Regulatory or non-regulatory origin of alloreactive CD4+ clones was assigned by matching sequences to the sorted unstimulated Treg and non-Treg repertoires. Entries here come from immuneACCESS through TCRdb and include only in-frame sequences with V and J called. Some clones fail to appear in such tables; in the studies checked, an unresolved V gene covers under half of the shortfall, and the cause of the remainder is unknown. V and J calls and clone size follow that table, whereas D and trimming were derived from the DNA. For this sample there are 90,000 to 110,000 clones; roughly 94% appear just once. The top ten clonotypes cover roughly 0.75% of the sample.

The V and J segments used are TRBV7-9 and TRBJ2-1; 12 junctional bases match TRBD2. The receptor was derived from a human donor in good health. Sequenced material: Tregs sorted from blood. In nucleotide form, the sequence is TGTGCCAGCAGCTTAGGGCTAGCGGGGGGGCCGTCCTACAATGAGCAGTTCTTC. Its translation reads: CASSLGLAGGPSYNEQFF.